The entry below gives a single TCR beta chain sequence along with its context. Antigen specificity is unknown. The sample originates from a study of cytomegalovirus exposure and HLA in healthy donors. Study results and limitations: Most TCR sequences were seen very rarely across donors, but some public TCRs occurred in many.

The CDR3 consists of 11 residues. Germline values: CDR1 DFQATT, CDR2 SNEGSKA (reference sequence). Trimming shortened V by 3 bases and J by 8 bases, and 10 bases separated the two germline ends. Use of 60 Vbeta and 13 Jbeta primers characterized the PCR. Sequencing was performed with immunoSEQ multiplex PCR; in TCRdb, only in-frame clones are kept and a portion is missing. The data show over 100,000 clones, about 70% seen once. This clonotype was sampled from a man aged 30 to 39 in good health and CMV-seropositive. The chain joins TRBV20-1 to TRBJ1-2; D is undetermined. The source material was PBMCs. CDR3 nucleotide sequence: TGCAGTGCTAGGACTTATGAGGGCTACACCTTC. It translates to CSARTYEGYTF.